The clone carrying this T cell receptor (beta chain) came up a few times. Its antigen is not known. Primers used in a second PCR of roughly 6 to 11 cycles were a sample-barcoded 5' primer and a J-beta primer mix. One entry per CDR3 protein results from TCRdb running MiXCR on the 5' RACE reads. Of about 760,000 distinct CDR3 sequences in the sample, around 25% were seen once. The data stem from a study of blood T cells in healthy people across ages. Study context: The capture of about one barcoded beta molecule per two T cells was achieved by template switching.

V trimming: 3 bases; J trimming: 7 bases; junction bases outside the gene matches: 7. Per germline, CDR1 SEHNR and CDR2 FQNEAQ (reference sequence). The CDR3 spans 14 residues. Study results and limitations: Diversity was higher, and naive CD4+ cells more numerous, in long-lived donors than in aged donors.

These data were likewise used in another study, on T cells of mothers and their children. From that report: Donation was provided by three healthy Caucasian mothers along with their six children.

The chain recombines TRBV7-9 with TRBJ2-7, with 9 bases aligning to TRBD1. Sample: blood. The receptor comes from a boy younger than 18 in good health. For the CDR3, the DNA is TGTGCCAGCAGCTTCCCGGACAGGGGACATGAGCAGTACTTC. This sequence encodes CASSFPDRGHEQYF.